The present T cell receptor beta chain was sequenced within a study of blood T cell repertoires in COVID-19. Overall study: Some COVID-19 samples were acute and others convalescent; all came from the United States, Italy and Spain. Sample material is recorded as cDNA or gDNA derived from T cells, B-cell-depleted T cells, or PBMCs.

Trimming cost V 3 bases and J 0 bases; bases outside gene matches: 3. The germline CDR1 and CDR2 sequences are SGHNT and YENEEA. The CDR3 is 18 amino acids. This clone was seen just once. Sequencing used immunoSEQ multiplex PCR; TCRdb keeps in-frame clones, though not all of them. The sample shows roughly 100,000 clones, around 93% of them seen only once. The receptor was isolated from a man aged 45-65 years with acute or convalescent COVID-19. Input material: peripheral blood. The rearrangement uses TRBV11-3 and TRBJ2-4, with TRBD2 matching 15 bases. CDR3 amino acids: CASSLGTSGGIAKNIQYF. CDR3 bases: TGTGCCAGCAGCTTGGGGACTAGCGGGGGGATAGCCAAAAACATTCAGTACTTC.